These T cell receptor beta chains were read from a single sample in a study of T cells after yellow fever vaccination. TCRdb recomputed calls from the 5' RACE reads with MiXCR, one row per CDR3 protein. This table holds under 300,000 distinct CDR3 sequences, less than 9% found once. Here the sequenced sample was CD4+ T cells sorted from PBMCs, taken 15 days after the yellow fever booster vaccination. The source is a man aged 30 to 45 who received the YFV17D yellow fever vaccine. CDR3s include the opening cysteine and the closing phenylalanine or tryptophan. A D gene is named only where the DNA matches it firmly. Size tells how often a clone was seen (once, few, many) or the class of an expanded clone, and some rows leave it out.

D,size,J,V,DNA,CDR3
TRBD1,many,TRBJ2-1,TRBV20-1,TGCAGTGCCCAGGGACAGGACTACAATGAGCAGTTCTTC,CSAQGQDYNEQFF
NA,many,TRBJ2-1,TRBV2,TGTGCCAGCAGTGAAAACAGGGGAGGGAATGAGCAGTTCTTC,CASSENRGGNEQFF
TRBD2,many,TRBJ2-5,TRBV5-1,TGCGCCAGCAGCTTGGCTGCACTAGCGGGAGTGGAGACCCAGTACTTC,CASSLAALAGVETQYF
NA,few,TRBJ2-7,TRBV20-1,TGCAGTGCTAGAGTAGATAGGACTCTATACGAGCAGTACTTC,CSARVDRTLYEQYF
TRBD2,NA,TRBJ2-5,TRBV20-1,TGCAGTGCTAGAACGGGAGGGCTGGTAGAGACCCAGTACTTC,CSARTGGLVETQYF
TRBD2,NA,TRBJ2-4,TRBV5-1,TGCGCCAGCAGCGAAGGGGACTACTCCAAAAACATTCAGTACTTC,CASSEGDYSKNIQYF
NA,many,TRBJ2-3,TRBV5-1,TGCGCCAGCAGCTTGGAAAGGGAGACAGATACGCAGTATTTT,CASSLERETDTQYF
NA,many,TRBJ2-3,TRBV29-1,TGCAGCGTTGGAGGTAGCATCGCAGATACGCAGTATTTT,CSVGGSIADTQYF
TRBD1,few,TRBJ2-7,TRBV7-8,TGTGCCAGCAGCACCGGACAGGGGTCGATCACCTACGAGCAGTACTTC,CASSTGQGSITYEQYF
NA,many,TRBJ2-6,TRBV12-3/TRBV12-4,TGTGCCAGCAGTTTGAGCTCTGGGGCCAACGTCCTGACTTTC,CASSLSSGANVLTF